Sequencing of this T cell receptor beta chain was carried out in a study of cytomegalovirus exposure and HLA in healthy donors. Germline V lookup: CDR1 SGHRS, CDR2 YFSETQ. This CDR3 spans 13 amino acids. Trimming removed 4 bases from V and 8 bases from J; junction bases left unmatched: 6. A multiplex PCR was run with 60 Vbeta primers and 13 Jbeta primers. Sequencing was performed with immunoSEQ multiplex PCR; in TCRdb, only in-frame clones are kept and a portion is missing. Among about 190,000 clones listed, roughly four fifths were seen once. Sequencing input: PBMCs. The chain links TRBV5-1 to TRBJ1-2; 9 positions match TRBD1. The receptor comes from a young woman in good health and CMV-seronegative. CDR3 loop: CASSPGQGSGYTF. The CDR3 nucleotides are TGCGCCAGCAGCCCGGGACAGGGAAGCGGCTACACCTTC.